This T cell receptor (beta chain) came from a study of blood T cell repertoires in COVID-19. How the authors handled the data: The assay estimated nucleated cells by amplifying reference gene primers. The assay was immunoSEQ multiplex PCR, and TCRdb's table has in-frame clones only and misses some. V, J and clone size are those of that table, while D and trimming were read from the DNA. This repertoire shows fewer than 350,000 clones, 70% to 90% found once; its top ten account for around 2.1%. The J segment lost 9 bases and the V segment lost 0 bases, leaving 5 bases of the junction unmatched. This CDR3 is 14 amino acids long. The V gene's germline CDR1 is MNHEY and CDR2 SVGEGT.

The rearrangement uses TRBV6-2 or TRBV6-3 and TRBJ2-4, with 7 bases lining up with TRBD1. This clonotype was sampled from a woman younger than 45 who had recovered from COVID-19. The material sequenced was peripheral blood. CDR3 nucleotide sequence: TGTGCCAGCAGTTACTCGAAGCCAGGGGGCATTCAGTACTTC. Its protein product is CASSYSKPGGIQYF.